Below are 30 T cell receptor beta chains sequenced from a single sample in a study of T-cell reconstitution after alpha-beta-depleted transplantation in children. A library of TCRbeta sequences, prepared with unique molecular identifiers, was generated. TCRdb itself ran the PCR reads through MiXCR, one entry per CDR3 protein. The sample yields fewer than 550,000 distinct CDR3 sequences, 16% seen once. The sequenced sample was PBMCs, mostly from graft donor cells, obtained 360 days after TCRalphabeta/CD19-depleted stem cell transplant. Source of these receptors: a boy less than two years old who had a stem cell transplant for Wiskott-Aldrich syndrome, so the T cells may come from the graft donor.

This clonotype was seen a handful of times. The chain has TRBV10-2 and TRBJ1-1; a possible D gene is TRBD1 (5 bases). The CDR3 has 14 residues. Trimming removed 6 bases from V and 13 bases from J, with 24 bases in between. Germline CDR1 reads WSHSY; CDR2 reads SAAADI. This chain's CDR3 is CASRGEGSGGSGFF. The CDR3 DNA is TGCGCCAGCAGGGGGGAGGGTTCAGGAGGGTCGGGTTTCTTT.

This clonotype was seen more than once but under ten times. The rearrangement links TRBV6-1 to TRBJ2-2; 8 nucleotides align to TRBD2. Unmatched junction bases numbered 9, after V lost 5 bases and J lost 4 bases. The CDR3 runs 16 residues. Germline V gene sequence: CDR1 MNHNS, CDR2 SASEGT. The CDR3 DNA sequence: TGTGCCAGCAGTCGCCGGGGGGGGGCCGGCACCGGGGAGCTGTTTTTT. Translated, it gives CASSRRGGAGTGELFF.

The CDR3 loop reads CASSLGTAYNSPLHF. The CDR3 region has the DNA TGCGCCAGCAGCTTAGGGACAGCGTATAATTCACCCCTCCACTTT. The gene calls are TRBV5-1 and TRBJ1-6; 7 positions agree with TRBD1. The CDR3 length is 15 residues. V lost 2 bases, J lost 4 bases, and 3 bases stayed unmatched. The germline V gene has CDR1 SGHRS and CDR2 YFSETQ.

In its sample, this clonotype was seen many times. The gene calls are TRBV5-1 and TRBJ2-1; TRBD2 aligns across 11 bases. The CDR3 spans 15 residues. Germline V gene data show CDR1 as SGHRS and CDR2 as YFSETQ. The trim removed 4 bases at V and 4 bases at J, leaving 4 bases unmatched. The CDR3 DNA reads as TGCGCCAGCAGCAGGGGACTAGCGGCTTACAATGAGCAGTTCTTC. Amino acid sequence: CASSRGLAAYNEQFF.

This clonotype was picked up a small number of times. The chain joins TRBV20-1 to TRBJ2-1, with 11 positions matching TRBD2. Germline V CDR1 and CDR2: DFQATT, SNEGSKA (reference sequence). The CDR3 has 14 amino acids. V lost 2 bases, J lost 4 bases, and 1 base stayed unmatched. This CDR3 is CSARSSGRYNEQFF. The CDR3 nucleotides are TGCAGTGCTAGATCTAGCGGGAGGTACAATGAGCAGTTCTTC.

The genes are TRBV5-1 and TRBJ2-5; TRBD2 matches at 8 bases. V shed 4 bases and J 4 bases; nucleotides not matched to a gene: 9. The CDR3 sequence is 15 residues long. The V gene's germline CDR1 is SGHRS and CDR2 YFSETQ. The CDR3 protein is CASSELQAGGETQYF. The CDR3 nucleotides are TGCGCCAGCAGCGAACTACAGGCGGGGGGAGAGACCCAGTACTTC.

This clonotype occurred a few times. The chain is built from TRBV6-5 and TRBJ1-2, with 7 bases identical to TRBD1. Germline V gives CDR1 MNHEY, CDR2 SVGAGI. V was clipped by 0 bases and J by 4 bases; unmatched bases: 2. This CDR3 spans 14 amino acids. CDR3: CASSYSGQRYGYTF. The CDR3 DNA follows: TGTGCCAGCAGTTACTCGGGACAGCGCTATGGCTACACCTTC.

This rearrangement joins TRBV5-1 to TRBJ2-7; D gene ambiguous. The V gene lost 5 bases and the J gene lost 0 bases, with 12 bases spanning the gap. Germline V gene data show CDR1 as SGHRS and CDR2 as YFSETQ. This CDR3 spans 14 amino acids. CDR3 residues: CASSNGRSSYEQYF. As DNA, the CDR3 is TGCGCCAGCAGTAACGGACGGAGCTCCTACGAGCAGTACTTC.

This clonotype was found many times. The gene calls are TRBV6-5 and TRBJ1-1; a possible D gene is TRBD1 (6 bases). Germline assignment: CDR1 MNHEY and CDR2 SVGAGI. V lost 0 bases and J lost 4, with 6 bases in between. The CDR3 extends over 13 amino acids. Here the CDR3 DNA reads TGTGCCAGCAGTTACTCCAGGGGCACTGAAGCTTTCTTT. It is translated as CASSYSRGTEAFF.

The genes are TRBV11-2 and TRBJ2-7, with TRBD2 identical over 9 bases. The CDR3 totals 14 residues. Germline lookup yields CDR1 SGHAT and CDR2 FQNNGV. Trimming at V came to 4 bases and at J to 2 bases, leaving 3 bases not matched to a gene. The CDR3 sequence: CASSWAGGPYEQYF. The CDR3 nucleotides read TGTGCCAGCAGCTGGGCGGGAGGGCCCTACGAGCAGTACTTC. The full variable domain, in which reference TRBV11-2 and TRBJ2-7 provide the parts outside the CDR3, is EAGVAQSPRYKIIEKRQSVAFWCNPISGHATLYWYQQILGQGPKLLIQFQNNGVVDDSQLPKDRFSAERLKGVDSTLKIQPAKLEDSAVYLCASSWAGGPYEQYFGPGTRLTVT.

The V gene is TRBV18, the J gene TRBJ2-5; a weak D match, TRBD1 (5 bases). The V gene lost 3 bases and the J gene lost 0 bases, with 11 bases spanning the gap. Germline V gene lookup returns CDR1 KGHSH and CDR2 LQKENI. The CDR3 covers 15 residues. The CDR3 sequence is CASSPFLGHQETQYF. The CDR3 DNA is TGTGCCAGCTCACCCTTCCTGGGGCACCAAGAGACCCAGTACTTC.

This clonotype has a handful of counts. V and J are TRBV24-1 and TRBJ1-5, with 9 bases identical to TRBD1. The CDR3 runs 16 residues. In germline, CDR1 is KGHDR, CDR2 SFDVKD. Trimming cost V 5 bases and J 3 bases; bases outside gene matches: 7. The CDR3 DNA reads as TGTGCCACCAGTGGCCCCGGGACAGGGTCCAATCAGCCCCAGCATTTT. Translating gives CATSGPGTGSNQPQHF.

This clonotype was recorded a few times. The chain is built from TRBV5-1 and TRBJ1-1; TRBD1 matches 7 bases. Germline V gene data show CDR1 as SGHRS and CDR2 as YFSETQ. With 3 bases clipped from V and 8 bases from J, the junction kept 7 bases outside the gene matches. The CDR3 totals 13 residues. The chain's CDR3 is CASSSDRVPEAFF. In DNA form, the CDR3 reads TGCGCCAGCAGCTCAGACAGGGTGCCCGAAGCTTTCTTT. The full variable domain, in which reference TRBV5-1 and TRBJ1-1 provide the parts outside the CDR3, is KAGVTQTPRYLIKTRGQQVTLSCSPISGHRSVSWYQQTPGQGLQFLFEYFSETQRNKGNFPGRFSGRQFSNSRSEMNVSTLELGDSALYLCASSSDRVPEAFFGQGTRLTVV.

CDR3 in amino acids: CASSSGLAEYTDTQYF. CDR3 nucleotides: TGTGCCAGCAGCTCCGGACTAGCGGAGTACACAGATACGCAGTATTTT. The gene calls are TRBV7-2 and TRBJ2-3; the match to TRBD2 covers 10 bases. The J segment lost 2 bases and the V segment lost 4 bases, leaving 6 bases of the junction unmatched. This CDR3 comprises 16 residues. Germline CDR1 SGHTA, CDR2 FQGNSA.

This clonotype was recorded a few times. V is TRBV5-1 and J is TRBJ2-1, with 8 bases aligning to TRBD1. V shed 0 bases, J shed 8 bases, and the junction held 7 bases outside the gene matches. Germline V gene data show CDR1 as SGHRS and CDR2 as YFSETQ. The CDR3 spans 15 residues. CDR3 protein: CASSLVGRGPHEQFF. The CDR3 bases are TGCGCCAGCAGCTTGGTTGGCAGGGGGCCCCATGAGCAGTTCTTC.

The J gene is TRBJ1-2, the V gene TRBV4-1; a possible D gene is TRBD1 (5 bases). Germline V lookup: CDR1 MGHRA, CDR2 YSYEKL. V was trimmed by 1 base and J by 4 bases, leaving 13 bases between them. CDR3 size: 15 residues. The CDR3 sequence: CASSQAPREGYGYTF. The CDR3 nucleotides are TGCGCCAGCAGCCAAGCCCCCAGGGAGGGCTATGGCTACACCTTC.

The sample holds a few counts of this clonotype. The rearrangement joins TRBV2 to TRBJ1-5; D gene unclear. CDR3 size: 12 residues. CDR1 SNHLY and CDR2 FYNNEI come from the germline V gene. Trimming left V 7 bases short and J 3 bases short, with 7 bases between. The CDR3 sequence is CASKPFNQPQHF. CDR3 nucleotides: TGTGCCAGCAAACCTTTCAATCAGCCCCAGCATTTT.

This clonotype appeared a few times. The chain carries TRBV27 and TRBJ2-6; no clear D. V gave up 5 bases and J gave up 2 bases, with 7 bases separating them. Germline V lookup: CDR1 MNHEY, CDR2 SMNVEV (reference sequence). The CDR3 is made up of 14 amino acids. Here the CDR3 DNA reads TGTGCCAGCAGTATCGGGCCTGGGGCCAACGTCCTGACTTTC. The encoded protein is CASSIGPGANVLTF. The full variable domain, rest sourced from reference TRBV27 and TRBJ2-6, is EAQVTQNPRYLITVTGKKLTVTCSQNMNHEYMSWYRQDPGLGLRQIYYSMNVEVTDKGDVPEGYKVSRKEKRNFPLILESPSPNQTSLYFCASSIGPGANVLTFGAGSRLTVL.

There are a few counts of this clonotype. The CDR3 loop reads CASSRDPGETQYF. Here the CDR3 DNA reads TGCGCCAGCAGCCGGGACCCTGGGGAGACCCAGTACTTC. The chain is built from TRBV5-1 and TRBJ2-5; D possibly matches TRBD1 or TRBD2 (5 bases each). The germline V gene encodes CDR1 SGHRS and CDR2 YFSETQ. Between the trimmed V and J ends, which lost 4 bases and 5 bases, there was a span of 12 bases. The CDR3 consists of 13 residues.

There are a few counts of this clonotype. The V and J genes are TRBV18 and TRBJ2-5, with a possible D match to TRBD2 (6 bases). The V gene's germline CDR1 is KGHSH and CDR2 LQKENI. The length of the CDR3 is 13 residues. The ends were cut back, 4 bases at V and 5 bases at J, with 11 bases in the middle. The CDR3 coding sequence is TGTGCCAGCTCACTGACTAGAAGCGAGACCCAGTACTTC. Translation gives CASSLTRSETQYF.

This clonotype appeared a few times. The chain has TRBV4-3 and TRBJ2-2; 9 bases line up with TRBD2. CDR3 length: 15 residues. J lost 4 bases, V lost 6 bases, and 6 bases had no gene match. Germline CDR1 and CDR2: LGHNA and YSLEER. The CDR3: CASRRAGGLTGELFF. The CDR3 bases are TGCGCCAGCAGGAGAGCGGGAGGCCTCACCGGGGAGCTGTTTTTT.

This clonotype appeared a few times. The chain is built from TRBV29-1 and TRBJ2-7; 11 bases match TRBD1. V lost 6 bases to trimming and J lost 3 bases; unmatched junction nucleotides: 7. Looked up from germline, CDR1 is SQVTM and CDR2 is ANQGSEA. This CDR3 comprises 14 residues. CDR3 nucleotide sequence: TGCAGCGTGACCGGGACAGGGGGAAGCTACGAGCAGTACTTC. Translation gives CSVTGTGGSYEQYF.

This clonotype was counted a few times. The J gene is TRBJ2-7, the V gene TRBV20-1, with D perhaps matching TRBD2 (6 bases). Between the trimmed V and J ends, which lost 3 bases and 3 bases, there was a span of 12 bases. The CDR3 extends over 13 amino acids. Germline V gene lookup returns CDR1 DFQATT and CDR2 SNEGSKA (reference sequence). In DNA, the CDR3 is TGCAGTGCTAGGCCCGGGAGCGGCTACGAGCAGTACTTC. As protein: CSARPGSGYEQYF.

The V and J genes are TRBV20-1 and TRBJ2-3; D uncertain. With 0 bases removed from V and 5 bases from J, the gap between germline ends came to 21 bases. The germline V gene encodes CDR1 DFQATT and CDR2 SNEGSKA (reference sequence). The CDR3 spans 17 residues. As DNA, the CDR3 is TGCAGTGCTAGAGAGGGTTACGGCAGGTCCCGCGGAGATACGCAGTATTTT. Amino acids: CSAREGYGRSRGDTQYF.

This clonotype was counted many times. The genes are TRBV24-1 and TRBJ2-3; D gene uncertain. The V gene lost 1 base and the J gene lost 0 bases, with 13 bases spanning the gap. Germline values: CDR1 KGHDR, CDR2 SFDVKD. The CDR3 consists of 17 residues. CDR3 sequence (DNA): TGTGCCACCAGTGATTTTAAAACAGCGATGAGCACAGATACGCAGTATTTT. The encoded protein is CATSDFKTAMSTDTQYF.

This clonotype was detected only a few times. V usage is TRBV12-3 or TRBV12-4 and J usage is TRBJ2-7, with 10 nucleotides matching TRBD1. Trimming at V came to 7 bases and at J to 5 bases, leaving 11 bases not matched to a gene. The CDR3 sequence is 15 residues long. The DNA for the CDR3 is TGTGCCAGCACCGAGGGGACAGGGGTTAGGAACGAGCAGTACTTC. Amino acid sequence: CASTEGTGVRNEQYF.

This chain connects TRBV20-1 to TRBJ2-2, with 10 bases aligning to TRBD2. Germline V CDR1 and CDR2: DFQATT, SNEGSKA (reference sequence). V was pared by 5 bases and J by 6 bases, with 9 bases of the junction left unmatched. The CDR3 covers 15 residues. CDR3 in DNA: TGCAGTGCTCAGAGCGGGGGGGCCGCTTCCGGGGAGCTGTTTTTT. Translating gives CSAQSGGAASGELFF.

This clonotype was seen a few times. CDR3 protein: CASRHPPTGSGNEQFF. In nucleotides, the CDR3 is TGTGCCAGCAGACACCCCCCGACGGGCTCGGGGAATGAGCAGTTCTTC. The J gene is TRBJ2-1, the V gene TRBV6-2 or TRBV6-3; weak D call: TRBD2 (5 bases). This CDR3 region has 16 residues. V was trimmed by 6 bases and J by 7 bases, leaving 22 bases between them. The V gene's germline CDR1 is MNHEY and CDR2 SVGEGT.

The gene calls are TRBV20-1 and TRBJ2-3; D is perhaps TRBD1 (5 bases). Trimming removed 6 bases from V and 0 bases from J, with 16 bases in between. Germline assignment: CDR1 DFQATT and CDR2 SNEGSKA (reference sequence). There are 15 residues in the CDR3. The CDR3 nucleotides read TGCAGTGCCCGAAGGGGCGGAGCGAGCACAGATACGCAGTATTTT. This sequence encodes CSARRGGASTDTQYF.

The chain is built from TRBV15 and TRBJ2-7; no clear D gene. Trimming pared 1 base from V and 0 bases from J, leaving 10 bases between. There are 15 residues in the CDR3. The germline gives CDR1 LNHNV, CDR2 YYDKDF (reference sequence). The CDR3 protein is CATSRVRVGSYEQYF. The CDR3 DNA sequence: TGTGCCACCAGCAGAGTAAGGGTAGGCTCCTACGAGCAGTACTTC.